This T cell receptor beta chain was identified in a study of blood T cell dynamics during melanoma immunotherapy. Measured with immunoSEQ multiplex PCR; TCRdb has only the in-frame clones, and not every one. This table holds around 10,000 clones, 65% to 90% found once. Notes on this clone: Other DNA sequences from this sample encode an identical CDR3 as well.

This CDR3 has 13 residues. Germline V gene data show CDR1 as MNHEY and CDR2 as SMNVEV (reference sequence). Deletions cut 6 bases from V and 6 bases from J, with 12 bases between. Time point in this sample: pre-treatment baseline. The specimen comprised blood, sampled from a patient treated with checkpoint blockade. The chain carries TRBV27 and TRBJ2-1; maybe TRBD1 (6 bases). This sequence was found in a human donor with melanoma. This chain's CDR3 is CASRTGAVNEQFF. CDR3 sequence (DNA): TGTGCCAGCAGGACAGGTGCGGTCAATGAGCAGTTCTTC.